A single sample is the source of the 22 T cell receptor beta chains below, sequenced in a study of cytomegalovirus exposure and HLA in healthy donors. Libraries were prepared by immunoSEQ multiplex PCR; TCRdb keeps only in-frame clonotypes and omits some of them. The data contain around 150,000 clones, around 88% of them singletons. The sequenced sample was PBMCs. The receptors come from a woman aged 18-30 years in good health and CMV-seropositive.

V usage is TRBV6-4 and J usage is TRBJ2-1; 9 bases are shared with TRBD2. V lost 5 bases to trimming and J lost 4 bases; unmatched junction nucleotides: 6. This CDR3 is built from 15 residues. Germline V gene sequence: CDR1 MRHNA, CDR2 SNTAGT. The DNA for the CDR3 is TGTGCCAGCAGTACTCTAGCGGGACCTTACAATGAGCAGTTCTTC. It codes for CASSTLAGPYNEQFF.

As to this clone: One end of the junction fails to match germline, which may point to a read error. This chain uses TRBV7-7 with TRBJ2-6; 8 bases agree with TRBD1. The germline V gene has CDR1 SSHAT and CDR2 FNYEAQ (reference sequence). CDR3 size: 19 residues. The CDR3 is CASSLGPGQVISGANVLTF. The CDR3 coding sequence is TGTGCTAGCAGCTTAGGACCGGGACAGGTGATTTCTGGGGCCAACGTCCTGACTTTC.

The rearrangement links TRBV7-2 to TRBJ2-3; 12 nucleotides align to TRBD2. V trimming: 1 base; J trimming: 10 bases; junction bases outside the gene matches: 6. Germline values: CDR1 SGHTA, CDR2 FQGNSA. CDR3 length: 15 residues. The CDR3 spells CASSLGLAGGIAQYF. For the CDR3, the DNA is TGTGCCAGCAGCTTAGGGCTAGCGGGGGGGATTGCGCAGTATTTT.

This chain joins TRBV29-1 and TRBJ1-2, with 9 nucleotides matching TRBD1. CDR1 SQVTM and CDR2 ANQGSEA come from the germline V gene. The CDR3 contains 14 residues. V dropped 5 bases and J dropped 8; count of bases not matched to a gene: 12. This CDR3 is CSVTPSGTGSGYTF. CDR3 sequence (DNA): TGCAGCGTTACACCCTCCGGGACAGGGTCCGGCTACACCTTC.

V usage is TRBV13 and J usage is TRBJ2-7; maybe TRBD1 (5 bases). V dropped 5 bases and J dropped 6 bases, with 20 bases sitting between them. The CDR3 loop spans 15 amino acids. Germline values: CDR1 PRHDT, CDR2 FYEKMQ (reference sequence). The DNA for the CDR3 is TGTGCCAGCAGCACCCTGGACAAGTCAGCACGCGAGCAGTACTTC. Translation gives CASSTLDKSAREQYF.

The genes are TRBV2 and TRBJ1-4, with 7 nucleotides matching TRBD1. The CDR3 is made up of 17 amino acids. The trim removed 7 bases at V and 8 bases at J, leaving 19 bases unmatched. Germline assignment: CDR1 SNHLY and CDR2 FYNNEI. The CDR3 loop is CASTTSRDSVRREKLFF. The CDR3 DNA follows: TGTGCCAGCACCACTTCCCGGGACAGTGTCCGGCGGGAAAAACTGTTTTTT.

The rearrangement joins TRBV9 to TRBJ2-1; 15 bases map to TRBD2. V gave up 7 bases and J gave up 6 bases; unmatched junction bases: 2. The germline V gene encodes CDR1 SGDLS and CDR2 YYNGEE. This CDR3 comprises 14 residues. CDR3 DNA: TGTGCCAGCGGACTAGCGGGAGGGCCCAATGAGCAGTTCTTC. Amino acids: CASGLAGGPNEQFF. Variable domain in full (rest from reference TRBV9 and TRBJ2-1): DSGVTQTPKHLITATGQRVTLRCSPRSGDLSVYWYQQSLDQGLQFLIQYYNGEERAKGNILERFSAQQFPDLHSELNLSSLELGDSALYFCASGLAGGPNEQFFGPGTRLTVL.

This sequence joins TRBV29-1 and TRBJ2-3, with TRBD1 identical over 7 bases. V was clipped by 4 bases and J by 4 bases; unmatched bases: 2. Germline V gives CDR1 SQVTM, CDR2 ANQGSEA. The CDR3 has 12 amino acids. CDR3: CSVATGPDTQYF. CDR3 DNA sequence: TGCAGCGTTGCGACAGGGCCAGATACGCAGTATTTT.

This chain uses TRBV30 with TRBJ1-5, with D perhaps TRBD1 (6 bases). Between the trimmed V and J ends, which lost 1 base and 3 bases, there was a span of 7 bases. The CDR3 length is 13 residues. Germline CDR1 and CDR2: GTSNPN and SVGIG (reference sequence). DNA of the CDR3: TGTGCCTGGAGTGACAGGGACAATCAGCCCCAGCATTTT. Its protein is CAWSDRDNQPQHF.

The V call is TRBV9, the J call TRBJ1-4; D remains unclear. The V end lost 4 bases, the J end lost 7 bases, and 8 bases lay between the germline ends. Germline V gene sequence: CDR1 SGDLS, CDR2 YYNGEE. The CDR3 totals 12 residues. The CDR3 loop is CASSLPGEKLFF. In nucleotides, the CDR3 is TGTGCCAGCAGCCTCCCAGGTGAAAAACTGTTTTTT.

The genes are TRBV2 and TRBJ2-1; D uncertain. CDR1 SNHLY and CDR2 FYNNEI come from the germline V gene. CDR3 size: 13 residues. V was cut by 6 bases and J by 9 bases, with 15 bases left in between. The CDR3 nucleotides read TGTGCCAGCAGCCGTGACGCGGCCAGTGAGCAGTTCTTC. Its translation: CASSRDAASEQFF. Combining the CDR3 with reference TRBV2 and TRBJ2-1 gives the whole variable domain EPEVTQTPSHQVTQMGQEVILRCVPISNHLYFYWYRQILGQKVEFLVSFYNNEISEKSEIFDDQFSVERPDGSNFTLKIRSTKLEDSAMYFCASSRDAASEQFFGPGTRLTVL.

V and J are TRBV28 and TRBJ1-3; TRBD1 matches 8 bases. The CDR3 runs to 17 residues. From germline, CDR1 is MDHEN and CDR2 SYDVKM. V lost 7 bases, J lost 0 bases, and 11 bases stayed unmatched. The CDR3 sequence: CASKRAGTGTSGNTIYF. The CDR3, as DNA: TGTGCCAGCAAACGAGCCGGGACAGGCACCTCTGGAAACACCATATATTTT.

The J gene is TRBJ1-1, the V gene TRBV11-2; 7 bases fit TRBD1. The trim removed 2 bases at V and 5 bases at J, leaving 5 bases unmatched. CDR3 length: 14 amino acids. Germline V lookup: CDR1 SGHAT, CDR2 FQNNGV. The CDR3 bases are TGTGCCAGCAGCTTACGAGACAGGGATACTGAAGCTTTCTTT. Amino acid sequence: CASSLRDRDTEAFF. Complete variable domain (other parts from reference TRBV11-2 and TRBJ1-1): EAGVAQSPRYKIIEKRQSVAFWCNPISGHATLYWYQQILGQGPKLLIQFQNNGVVDDSQLPKDRFSAERLKGVDSTLKIQPAKLEDSAVYLCASSLRDRDTEAFFGQGTRLTVV.

The chain carries TRBV6-1 and TRBJ1-1; 7 nucleotides match TRBD1. This CDR3 contains 15 residues. The ends lost 6 bases at V and 0 bases at J; junction bases unmatched: 7. The germline V gene encodes CDR1 MNHNS and CDR2 SASEGT. For the CDR3, the DNA is TGTGCCAGCAGCCCGGGACAGACAATGAACACTGAAGCTTTCTTT. Translated, it gives CASSPGQTMNTEAFF.

The V and J genes are TRBV6-4 and TRBJ1-1; D might be TRBD1 (5 bases). The germline V gene has CDR1 MRHNA and CDR2 SNTAGT. The CDR3 contains 13 residues. With 7 bases removed from V and 4 bases from J, the gap between germline ends came to 13 bases. The CDR3 sequence: CASTAQGGTEAFF. The DNA for the CDR3 is TGTGCCAGCACTGCCCAGGGAGGCACTGAAGCTTTCTTT.

The rearrangement uses TRBV27 and TRBJ2-1, with TRBD1 matching over 8 bases. The CDR3 has 16 amino acids. In germline, CDR1 is MNHEY, CDR2 SMNVEV (reference sequence). Trimming cost V 2 bases and J 3 bases; bases outside gene matches: 6. CDR3: CASSLTRTGIYNEQFF. In DNA form, the CDR3 reads TGTGCCAGCAGTTTAACGAGGACAGGGATCTACAATGAGCAGTTCTTC.

The V call is TRBV28, the J call TRBJ1-1; D gene ambiguous. The CDR3 is 14 residues long. The V gene lost 5 bases and the J gene lost 1 base, with 11 bases spanning the gap. CDR1 and CDR2 (germline): MDHEN, SYDVKM. CDR3 residues: CASSAILQNTEAFF. CDR3 DNA sequence: TGTGCCAGCAGTGCTATACTTCAGAACACTGAAGCTTTCTTT.

The chain is built from TRBV10-3 and TRBJ2-7; possible D gene TRBD1, 5 bases. V was clipped by 6 bases and J by 0 bases, with 15 bases between them. The CDR3 is made up of 15 amino acids. Germline CDR1 is ENHRY and CDR2 is SYGVKD. The CDR3 DNA reads TGTGCCATCAGGGATATGACAGTGAACTCCTACGAGCAGTACTTC. It translates to CAIRDMTVNSYEQYF.

The chain couples TRBV28 to TRBJ1-5; D is ambiguous. V shed 1 base and J shed 7 bases, with 14 bases lying between them. The germline gives CDR1 MDHEN, CDR2 SYDVKM. This CDR3 is 15 amino acids long. The CDR3 reads CASSLLAEGGQPQHF. CDR3 DNA: TGTGCCAGCAGTTTATTGGCAGAAGGAGGGCAGCCCCAGCATTTT.

J is TRBJ1-1 and V is TRBV5-1; no clear D gene. With 0 bases removed from V and 0 bases from J, the gap between germline ends came to 12 bases. The length of the CDR3 is 16 residues. Germline CDR1 reads SGHRS; CDR2 reads YFSETQ. The DNA of the CDR3 is TGCGCCAGCAGCTTGGAGCCCGGACTGATGAACACTGAAGCTTTCTTT. It yields the protein CASSLEPGLMNTEAFF.

The chain uses TRBV6-6 and TRBJ2-1, with 9 bases fitting TRBD1. V shed 6 bases and J 16 bases; nucleotides not matched to a gene: 7. CDR1 MNHNY and CDR2 SVGAGI come from the germline V gene (reference sequence). The CDR3 contains 11 residues. CDR3 sequence: CASRAGGQGFF. The CDR3 DNA sequence: TGTGCCAGCAGGGCTGGGGGACAGGGATTCTTC.

The rearrangement uses TRBV6-5 and TRBJ2-1; 11 nucleotides line up with TRBD2. The CDR3 has 16 residues. The germline CDR1 and CDR2 sequences are MNHEY and SVGAGI. V shed 2 bases and J 7 bases; nucleotides not matched to a gene: 7. The CDR3, as DNA: TGTGCCAGCAGTTACCGGACTAGCGGGTACCCTAATGAGCAGTTCTTC. Translation: CASSYRTSGYPNEQFF.